This paragraph reports one TCR beta chain. These data originate in a study of blood T cell repertoires in COVID-19. About the research overall: From the United States, Italy and Spain came samples of acute and convalescent COVID-19. PBMCs, B-cell-depleted T cells, or T cells provided the cDNA or gDNA that made up the material.

Using immunoSEQ multiplex PCR, the repertoire was profiled, and TCRdb retains in-frame clones only, with some absent. The profile shows 150,000 or so clones, around 83% of them singletons. Germline lookup yields CDR1 MNHNS and CDR2 SASEGT. The trim removed 2 bases at V and 4 bases at J, leaving 10 bases unmatched. The CDR3 runs 16 residues. The source material was peripheral blood. This chain joins TRBV6-1 and TRBJ2-7, with 8 positions matching TRBD1. This receptor was obtained from a man in his 70s who had recovered from COVID-19. CDR3 amino acids: CASSESGGTGRYEQYF. As DNA, the CDR3 is TGTGCCAGCAGTGAAAGCGGTGGGACAGGACGATACGAGCAGTACTTC.